This T cell receptor beta chain is drawn from a study of T cells expressing NK-cell markers. Study-wide results and caveats: There were a few donors in whom these clonotypes also led the CD3+CD56-NKG2C+ fraction. The contribution of dominant NKG2C+ clonotypes to CD8+ T cells in five to seven donors was about 1.0-8%.

For this clonotype: Its antigen is unidentified.

Germline CDR1 is SGHRS and CDR2 is YFSETQ. The CDR3 is 15 residues long. Template switching by 5'RACE with UMIs generated the TCR beta cDNA. TCRdb re-called the 5' RACE reads; every CDR3 protein appears as one record, without DNA. This repertoire includes a few hundred thousand distinct CDR3 sequences. The gene calls are TRBV5-1 and TRBJ2-2; the TCRdb D gene call, TRBD1, has no DNA to confirm it. The sample was blood T cells: a sorted CD56 or NKG2C T cell subset, CD4+ or CD8+ T cells, or bulk PBMC T cells (not recorded which). This clonotype was sampled from a man aged 18-69 years in good health. The CDR3 reads CASSYLDRNTGELFF.